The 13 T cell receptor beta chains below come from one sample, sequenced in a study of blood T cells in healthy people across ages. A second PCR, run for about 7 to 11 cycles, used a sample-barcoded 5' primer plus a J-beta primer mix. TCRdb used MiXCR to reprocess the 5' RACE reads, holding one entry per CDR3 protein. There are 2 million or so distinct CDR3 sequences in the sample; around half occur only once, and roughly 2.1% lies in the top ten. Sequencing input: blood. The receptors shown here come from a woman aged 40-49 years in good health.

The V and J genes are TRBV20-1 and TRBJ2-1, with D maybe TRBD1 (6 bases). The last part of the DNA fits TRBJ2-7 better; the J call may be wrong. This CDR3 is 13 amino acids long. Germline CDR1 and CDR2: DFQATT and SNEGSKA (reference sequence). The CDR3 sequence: CSASRQGYNEQYF. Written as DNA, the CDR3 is TGCAGTGCTAGTCGGCAGGGGTACAATGAGCAGTACTTC.

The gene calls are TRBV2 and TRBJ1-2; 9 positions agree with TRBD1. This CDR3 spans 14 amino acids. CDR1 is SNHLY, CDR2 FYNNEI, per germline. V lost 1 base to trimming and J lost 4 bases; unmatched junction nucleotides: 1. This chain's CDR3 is CASSEGTGVYGYTF. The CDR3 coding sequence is TGTGCCAGCAGTGAAGGGACAGGGGTCTATGGCTACACCTTC.

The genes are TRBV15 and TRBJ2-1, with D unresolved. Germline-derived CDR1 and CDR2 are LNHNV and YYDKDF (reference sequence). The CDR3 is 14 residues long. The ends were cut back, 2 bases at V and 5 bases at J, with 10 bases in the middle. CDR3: CATSRYDGNNEQFF. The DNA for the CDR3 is TGTGCCACCAGCAGATACGACGGTAACAATGAGCAGTTCTTC.

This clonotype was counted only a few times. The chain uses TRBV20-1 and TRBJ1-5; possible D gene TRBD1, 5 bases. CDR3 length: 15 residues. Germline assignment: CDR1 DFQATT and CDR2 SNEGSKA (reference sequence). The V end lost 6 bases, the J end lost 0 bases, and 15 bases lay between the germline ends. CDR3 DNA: TGCAGTGCCAGCCGGGGCAGGGATAGCAATCAGCCCCAGCATTTT. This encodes CSASRGRDSNQPQHF.

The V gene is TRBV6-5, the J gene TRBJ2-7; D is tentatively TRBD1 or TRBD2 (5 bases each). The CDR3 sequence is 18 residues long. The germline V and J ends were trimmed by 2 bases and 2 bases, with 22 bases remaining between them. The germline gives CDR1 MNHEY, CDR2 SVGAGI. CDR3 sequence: CASSYLRSGTGFAYEQYF. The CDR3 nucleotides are TGTGCCAGCAGTTACCTCCGATCTGGGACGGGGTTTGCCTACGAGCAGTACTTC.

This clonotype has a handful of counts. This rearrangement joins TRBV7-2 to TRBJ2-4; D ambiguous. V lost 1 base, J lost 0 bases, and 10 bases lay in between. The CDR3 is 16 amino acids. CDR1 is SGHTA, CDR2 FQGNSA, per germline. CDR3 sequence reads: CASSLVLALAKNIQYF. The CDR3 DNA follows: TGTGCCAGCAGCTTAGTTCTGGCCCTAGCCAAAAACATTCAGTACTTC. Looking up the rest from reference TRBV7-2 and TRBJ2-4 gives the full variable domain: GAGVSQSPSNKVTEKGKDVELRCDPISGHTALYWYRQSLGQGLEFLIYFQGNSAPDKSGLPSDRFSAERTGGSVSTLTIQRTQQEDSAVYLCASSLVLALAKNIQYFGAGTRLSVL.

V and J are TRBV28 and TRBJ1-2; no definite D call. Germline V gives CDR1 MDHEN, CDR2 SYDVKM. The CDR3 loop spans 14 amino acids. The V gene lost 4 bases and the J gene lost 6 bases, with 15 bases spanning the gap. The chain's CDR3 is CASSSADGEHGYTF. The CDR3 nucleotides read TGTGCCAGCAGTTCCGCCGACGGGGAGCATGGCTACACCTTC.

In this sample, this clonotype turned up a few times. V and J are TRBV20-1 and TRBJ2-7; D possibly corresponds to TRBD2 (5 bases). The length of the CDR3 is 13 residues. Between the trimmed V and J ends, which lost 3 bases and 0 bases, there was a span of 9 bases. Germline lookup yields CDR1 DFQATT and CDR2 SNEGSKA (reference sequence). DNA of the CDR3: TGCAGTGCTAGTACCGGGATCTCCTACGAGCAGTACTTC. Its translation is CSASTGISYEQYF.

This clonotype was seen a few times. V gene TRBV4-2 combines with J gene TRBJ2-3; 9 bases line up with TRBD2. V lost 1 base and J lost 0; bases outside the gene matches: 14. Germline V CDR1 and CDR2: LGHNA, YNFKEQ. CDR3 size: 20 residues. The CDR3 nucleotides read TGTGCCAGCAGCCAAGCGCAGCGGGGGGCTCCAGCTCTTAGCACAGATACGCAGTATTTT. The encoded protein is CASSQAQRGAPALSTDTQYF.

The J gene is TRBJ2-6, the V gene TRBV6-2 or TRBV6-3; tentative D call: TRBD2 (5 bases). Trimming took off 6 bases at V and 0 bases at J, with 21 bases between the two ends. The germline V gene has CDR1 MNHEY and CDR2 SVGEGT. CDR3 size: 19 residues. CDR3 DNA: TGTGCCAGCAGGGCCCGAGGCCTAGCCCTAGACTCTGGGGCCAACGTCCTGACTTTC. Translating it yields CASRARGLALDSGANVLTF.

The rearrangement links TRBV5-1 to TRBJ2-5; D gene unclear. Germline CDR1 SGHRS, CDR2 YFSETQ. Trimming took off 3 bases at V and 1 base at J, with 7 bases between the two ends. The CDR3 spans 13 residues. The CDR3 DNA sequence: TGCGCCAGCAGCTGGCGGATCCAAGAGACCCAGTACTTC. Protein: CASSWRIQETQYF.

CDR3 sequence (DNA): TGTGCCAGCAGCCCTTGGGTTCCTGAAGCTTTCTTT. The encoded protein is CASSPWVPEAFF. The V gene is TRBV12-3 or TRBV12-4, the J gene TRBJ1-1; D remains ambiguous. The CDR3 extends over 12 amino acids. Trimming shortened V by 6 bases and J by 6 bases, and 11 bases separated the two germline ends.

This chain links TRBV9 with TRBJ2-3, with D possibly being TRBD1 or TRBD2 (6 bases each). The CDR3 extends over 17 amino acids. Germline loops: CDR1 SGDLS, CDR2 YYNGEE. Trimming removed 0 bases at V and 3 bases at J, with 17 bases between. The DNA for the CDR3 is TGTGCCAGCAGCGTAGGACGAGGGGGGTCGGGAACAGATACGCAGTATTTT. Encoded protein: CASSVGRGGSGTDTQYF.